The rows below give T cell receptor beta chains drawn from one sample of a study of T-cell memory formation after mild COVID-19. MiXCR, applied by TCRdb to the 5' RACE reads, yields one record per CDR3 protein. The table shows over 150,000 distinct CDR3 sequences, with 20% to 25% occurring only once. The sequenced material came from PBMCs or a T cell subset sorted from them (not recorded which). These receptors came from an adult woman who had mild COVID-19 (a few samples of this study predate the infection). Cell type and time point are not known. Both conserved end residues are part of each CDR3. A D gene is named only where the DNA matches it firmly. Size tells how often a clone was seen (once, few, many) or the class of an expanded clone, and some rows leave it out.

NA	TRBV4-1	TRBJ2-6	NA	TGCGCCAGCAGCCAAGAAGGCAATTCTGGGGCCAACGTCCTGACTTTC	CASSQEGNSGANVLTF
NA	TRBV3-1	TRBJ2-2	NA	TGTGCCAGCAGCCCGGGCCCGTTCATGACCGGGGAGCTGTTTTTT	CASSPGPFMTGELFF
NA	TRBV6-5	TRBJ1-2	NA	TGTGCCAGCAGTTACTCGATACCCGGGGGACCGACCTATGGCTACACCTTC	CASSYSIPGGPTYGYTF
NA	TRBV5-6	TRBJ1-1	TRBD1	TGTGCCAGCAGCCGGGGACAGCTTTTAAAAAAGACTGAAGCTTTCTTT	CASSRGQLLKKTEAFF
few	TRBV12-3/TRBV12-4	TRBJ2-5	NA	TGTGCCAGCAGTGAAAGAGAGACCCAGTACTTC	CASSERETQYF
few	TRBV7-9	TRBJ2-3	TRBD1	TGTGCCAGCACCAACCTCACAGGGGCGGTTGCAGATACGCAGTATTTT	CASTNLTGAVADTQYF
few	TRBV11-2	TRBJ2-3	NA	TGTGCCAGCAGGGGACCCATAGGACGAGATACGCAGTATTTT	CASRGPIGRDTQYF
NA	TRBV15	TRBJ1-1	NA	TGTGCCACCAGCCGACTTTTGGGGCGGGACACTGAAGCTTTCTTT	CATSRLLGRDTEAFF
NA	TRBV20-1	TRBJ2-1	TRBD2	TGCAGTGCTAGACCAATCCAGCGGGAGGGCCGGGATGAGCAGTTCTTC	CSARPIQREGRDEQFF
few	TRBV7-9	TRBJ2-7	TRBD2	TGTGCCAGCACCTGGGGGGGTCACGAGCAGTACTTC	CASTWGGHEQYF
few	TRBV29-1	TRBJ2-2	NA	TGCAGTCACACAGCGAACACCGGGGAGCTGTTTTTT	CSHTANTGELFF
NA	TRBV5-1	TRBJ2-1	TRBD2	TGCGCCAGCACCACCGGCGGGGGGGCTGGGAGGGATGAGCAGTTCTTC	CASTTGGGAGRDEQFF
NA	TRBV29-1	TRBJ2-3	NA	TGCAGCGGACGGTACTCCTCAGATACGCAGTATTTT	CSGRYSSDTQYF
few	TRBV7-2	TRBJ1-2	NA	TGTGCCAGCAGCCTCCCGGGCGGGAATGGTGGCTACACCTTC	CASSLPGGNGGYTF
many	TRBV7-9	TRBJ1-5	NA	TGTGCCAGCAGCTTAGAGGGCTGGGGAAGGGATCAGCCCCAGCATTTT	CASSLEGWGRDQPQHF
few	TRBV24-1	TRBJ1-1	NA	TGTGCCACCAGTGACTCCCCGGGCAGAGGTGAAGCTTTCTTT	CATSDSPGRGEAFF
few	TRBV15	TRBJ1-5	NA	TGTGCCACCCACAAACAGGGCTATAGCAATCAGCCCCAGCATTTT	CATHKQGYSNQPQHF
NA	TRBV29-1	TRBJ2-7	NA	TGCAGCGTCAGGGAGGCCTACGAGCAGTACTTC	CSVREAYEQYF
NA	TRBV13	TRBJ2-6	NA	TGTGCCAGCAGCTTTCCGGGGTCATACTCTGGGGCCAACGTCCTGACTTTC	CASSFPGSYSGANVLTF
NA	TRBV9	TRBJ2-3	NA	TGTGCCAGCAGCGTAGTGGACAGCTTGTTCACAGATACGCAGTATTTT	CASSVVDSLFTDTQYF
NA	TRBV12-3/TRBV12-4	TRBJ2-3	TRBD2	TGTGCCAGCAGCCCCGAGGCGGGGGTTCGCACAGATACGCAGTATTTT	CASSPEAGVRTDTQYF
few	TRBV4-1	TRBJ1-2	NA	TGCGCCAGCAGCCTGCTCCCCGTTATCCAGGCTAAGGGCGGCTACACCTTC	CASSLLPVIQAKGGYTF
NA	TRBV21-1	TRBJ2-7	NA	TGTGCCAGCAGCACTGGGGCCCCGGGAACGTATTACGAGCAGTACTTC	CASSTGAPGTYYEQYF
once	TRBV9	TRBJ1-6	NA	TGTGCCAGCAGCGTGGATAATTCACCCCTCCACTTT	CASSVDNSPLHF
few	TRBV4-1	TRBJ1-1	NA	TGCGCCAGCAGCCAAGATTCACAACAGGGAGGCACTGAAGCTTTCTTT	CASSQDSQQGGTEAFF
NA	TRBV12-3/TRBV12-4	TRBJ2-2	NA	TGTGCCAGCAGTTTAGGGAACCCAACCGGGGAGCTGTTTTTT	CASSLGNPTGELFF
many	TRBV7-6	TRBJ2-3	TRBD2	TGTGCCAGCAGCTTAATGCGGGGGGCCGACACAGATACGCAGTATTTT	CASSLMRGADTDTQYF
NA	TRBV5-4	TRBJ1-6	TRBD1	TGTGCCAGCAGCTTGTCCCCGCCGGGGACAGGCTCCTATAATTCACCCCTCCACTTT	CASSLSPPGTGSYNSPLHF
NA	TRBV5-5	TRBJ1-1	NA	TGTGCCAGCAGCTTGGCAGGACAGAAGAACACTGAAGCTTTCTTT	CASSLAGQKNTEAFF
NA	TRBV7-9	TRBJ2-2	NA	TGTGCCAGCAGCCCCTGGACAGCCGACACCGGGGAGCTGTTTTTT	CASSPWTADTGELFF
few	TRBV5-1	TRBJ1-2	NA	TGCGCCAGCAGCTTGGACAGGGTTGGCTACACCTTC	CASSLDRVGYTF
NA	TRBV29-1	TRBJ2-5	NA	TGCAGCGTTGAAGATTGGGAGACCCAGTACTTC	CSVEDWETQYF
few	TRBV6-5	TRBJ1-2	NA	TGTGCCAGCACTTCGAGGAACTATGGCTACACCTTC	CASTSRNYGYTF
NA	TRBV7-6	TRBJ2-1	TRBD2	TGTGCCAGCAGCTTAGGAGCGGGGAGCTCCTACAATGAGCAGTTCTTC	CASSLGAGSSYNEQFF
few	TRBV29-1	TRBJ2-2	NA	TGCAGCGTTGAATTAGCCAACGGGGAGCTGTTTTTT	CSVELANGELFF